This TCR beta chain was documented in a study of cytomegalovirus exposure and HLA in healthy donors (dated by TCRdb to about 2017). With regard to the full study: An earlier analysis of fewer than 750 of the donors reported 276 Gb of sequence data and about 120 million unique TCR beta sequences obtained from some 200 million T cells. An early release covering roughly 600 HLA-typed donors comprised around 300 gigabases of sequencing data and approximately 80 million unique TCR sequences. Of the 300 to 500 genotyped donors, less than 85% were placed in the genetic ancestry cluster associated with self-reported Caucasian donors. The study aimed to test whether signatures of past pathogen exposure could be identified by cataloging public T cell receptors. The T cell repertoires of under 750 subjects were profiled by immunosequencing and related to cytomegalovirus serostatus. Besides the first cohort of hundreds of subjects, a separate validation cohort made up of about 120 different subjects was used. The study combined high-throughput TCR immunosequencing, statistical association of individual TCRs with disease status, and machine learning to predict cytomegalovirus infection status. A later analysis re-analyzed previously published TCR beta repertoires from 650 to 800 donors and added high-resolution HLA genotyping to study TCR occurrence patterns. Rather than using new phenotypic data, the later analysis identified candidate immune exposures from TCR beta sequences and from how often those sequences occurred across donors. To decide whether each TCR beta V gene segment behaved as functional or pseudogenic, an earlier analysis of fewer than 750 of the donors relied on high-throughput TCR beta sequencing. Donor age, sex, ethnicity and CMV serostatus were collected together with the repertoire data. In a later genetic analysis, genome-wide SNP genotypes for about 65% of the 666 donors were used, and that subset was treated as a discovery cohort. Every repertoire in the discovery cohort had been generated on one and the same sequencing platform. HLA typing covered class I and class II loci at four-digit resolution. Typing coverage differed by locus: A, B, C, DRB1 and DQB1 were typed in roughly 620-630 donors, DQA1 in about 560, DPA1 in 600 to 610, and DPB1 in 400 to 490. A handful of DR-DQ haplotypes were treated as single units for association and clustering because of strong linkage in the cohort. Among about 410 genotyped donors of the cohort, an average of roughly 230,000 unique TCR beta nucleotide sequences was sequenced per donor, of which about 18% were non-productive. Overall study outcomes, separate from this receptor: Three of the identified cytomegalovirus-associated TCR beta chains were confirmed in vitro to be specific for cytomegalovirus antigens. Cytomegalovirus status was reported to be diagnosed by the classifier with high specificity and sensitivity in both the original and validation cohorts. Correlated functional status among segregating V segments might be attributable to linkage disequilibrium, but an unknown experimental factor could not be ruled out. The study gave a list of more than 150 TCR beta chains associated with cytomegalovirus. Some IMGT-functional V segments, including TRBV6-2 and TRBV6-3, could not be distinguished by the 87-base-pair reads and were therefore excluded. A further reported finding was that TCR beta sequences accurately predicted the HLA-A and HLA-B alleles for most subjects in the first cohort. This cohort had only TCR beta chains sequenced, and the lack of alpha or paired-chain data limited which features could be detected. In a later analysis, over 15,000 TCR beta sequences were associated with specific HLA alleles at a false discovery rate of 0.05. A later genetic analysis reported fewer N-insertions in productive TCRs among donors in an Asian-associated ancestry cluster than the 666-donor mean. Strong co-occurrence of HLA alleles, especially DR and DQ, made assigning TCR associations to individual alleles difficult. Presence/absence analyses assumed roughly uniform sequencing depth across donors, an assumption that may not hold. In a later analysis, several top co-occurrence clusters were reported to appear linked to parvovirus B19, influenza, CMV and Epstein-Barr virus. Because HLA typing was unavailable for some donors at each locus, only the typed subset was used in association tests. In a later analysis, HLA-associated TCR beta chains were found to be more clonally expanded and to have lower generation probabilities than equally common non-associated chains. In a later genetic analysis, a missense DCLRE1C variant was associated with V-gene and J-gene trimming of TCR beta chains, and the association was replicated in an independent cohort. For the cohort, immune exposure information was limited to CMV serostatus. According to a later analysis, most CMV-associated TCR beta chains appeared to be HLA-restricted, and the HLA associations seemed to be driven largely by CMV exposure. In a later analysis, TCR association rates were found to vary across HLA loci, with the most associated TCRs seen for DRB1 alleles and the fewest for HLA-C alleles. A cluster of highly shared sequence variants was judged likely to represent a technical artifact of the sequencing pipeline. The authors suggested that the approach could potentially be extended to other disease states and immunological phenotypes. In an earlier analysis of 500 to 650 of the donors, most TCR beta V segments appeared in productive rearrangements about 87% or about 30% of the time, broadly matching IMGT annotations. Most TCR sequences were seen in very few donors, while some public TCRs were found in many individuals. The earlier analysis of nearly 600 of the donors excluded 15 to 20 rarely observed V segments, including chromosome 9 orphons, because counts were too low.

V gives up 1 base and J gives up 2 bases, and the segment between their germline ends measures 5 bases. Inclusive of the bounding cysteine and phenylalanine, the CDR3 is 14 residues long. CDR3 DNA only is kept here, 42 bases in frame from base 1. CDR1 and CDR2, per the germline V gene (reference sequence), are SEHNR and FQNEAQ. Library creation used the immunoSEQ multiplex PCR assay. A mixture of 60 forward primers for TCR Vbeta segments and 13 reverse primers for TCR Jbeta segments was used in the multiplex PCR. The CDR3 region of rearranged TCR beta genes was amplified from genomic DNA with a multiplex PCR assay. The amplified TCR beta libraries were sequenced on the Illumina HiSeq System as 87-base-pair reads. Per the source publication's procedure: Across the 600 to 700 repertoires, a later analysis counted tens of millions of unique TCR beta chains, around 11 million of which were shared by at least two donors. To remove PCR and sequencing errors, raw reads were error-corrected and collapsed into unique sequences using a nearest-neighbor algorithm that merged closely related sequences. To assign V, D and J gene segments, CDR3 sequences were aligned to IMGT reference sequences. For a sequence to be retained, a match of at least six nucleotides to both a V gene segment and a J gene segment was required. Rearrangements were classified as productive when the CDR3 lacked stop codons and remained in frame with V and J, and all other rearrangements were classified as non-productive. Following IMGT convention, CDR3 was defined as the stretch from the second conserved V-encoded cysteine to the conserved J-encoded phenylalanine. The earlier analysis of about 530 of the donors excluded any sequence lacking an unambiguous match to a single V gene segment. In an earlier analysis of a few hundred of the donors, V segments were called functional above 56.7% productive rearrangements and were called segregating when the between-donor standard deviation exceeded 5%. A statistical classification framework was developed to diagnose cytomegalovirus status using the catalog of TCR beta chain sequences. In a later analysis, TCR nucleotide sequences were compared against IMGT/GENE-DB human TR gene sequences so that V and J genes could be assigned. In a later analysis, CDR3 sequences and most-parsimonious VDJ recombination scenarios were assigned using the TCRdist pipeline. In a later analysis, every TCR beta chain was defined by the combination of its CDR3 amino acid sequence and its V-gene family, and reads without a unique V-gene family were dropped. A later analysis removed roughly 590 highly shared, low-generation-probability nucleotide sequences to deal with suspected cross-contamination and a sequencing artifact. For each public chain, a later analysis derived a clonal expansion index from normalized ranks of inferred template counts within each repertoire. A later analysis computed generation probabilities with a VDJ recombination model fitted to out-of-frame rearrangements, and checked the results against IGoR. Hypergeometric tests were used in a later analysis to score TCR-TCR, TCR-HLA and TCR-CMV co-occurrence, with a repertoire-size bias correction applied to the TCR pairs. A later analysis estimated false discovery rates by permuting HLA or CMV assignments 20 times. In a later analysis, co-occurring TCRs were grouped with DBSCAN, and TCRdist sequence similarity was added when clustering was performed within HLA-allele-positive subsets. For co-occurrence clustering, repertoires with fewer than 30,000 or more than 120,000 public chains were excluded, along with roughly 5 repertoires with anomalous nucleotide sharing. TCRdb stores this immuneACCESS table with in-frame sequences only. Part of the clones is absent; in the studies checked, under half of the shortfall reflects unresolved V genes, and no reason is known for the rest. Clone size and the V and J calls come from that table; the DNA yielded D and trimming. Recorded for this sample are about 250,000 clones; approximately 84% of them occurred a single time. The biggest ten clones account for 0.2% to 0.25% of the sample.

Details on this clone: Its target antigen remains unknown. Qualities for individual bases were not recorded, and no much larger clone is one base off.

The cohort consisted of hundreds of healthy bone marrow donors. All cohort members were sampled while nominally healthy, although unrecorded immune exposures were likely present. The donor was CMV seronegative and belonged to the group of roughly 330 seronegative cohort members. A peripheral blood sample was collected from each donor, and TCR beta sequencing was performed on peripheral blood mononuclear cells. Genomic DNA extraction from the blood cell samples was performed with the Qiagen DNeasy Blood Extraction Kit. The sequence links TRBV7-9 to TRBJ2-2, with the D gene not clear enough to name. This receptor was taken from a girl aged 2 to 10 in good health and CMV-seronegative. The sequencing sample was made of PBMCs. The CDR3 is CASSLGANTGELFF. The nucleotides read TGTGCCAGCAGCTTAGGGGCTAACACCGGGGAGCTGTTTTTT.